Shown below are 27 T cell receptor beta chains from a single sample sequenced in a study of T cell responses to AZD1222 COVID-19 vaccine. The protocol was immunoSEQ multiplex PCR, while the TCRdb copy is restricted to in-frame clones and leaves out a portion. This table has some 120,000 clones, 84% appearing once. Sequences were derived from peripheral blood, sampled on day 0 of AZD1222 vaccination. The receptors derive from an adult in good health.

V and J are TRBV11-2 and TRBJ2-3; the D gene is possibly TRBD2 (6 bases). The CDR3 spans 14 residues. The germline V gene encodes CDR1 SGHAT and CDR2 FQNNGV. The ends were cut back, 5 bases at V and 3 bases at J, with 12 bases in the middle. CDR3 sequence: CASSPGLSTDTQYF. The CDR3 DNA sequence: TGTGCCAGCAGCCCGGGACTCTCGACAGATACGCAGTATTTT.

This rearrangement joins TRBV27 to TRBJ1-6; D may be TRBD1 (5 bases). Trimming took 6 bases from V and 2 from J, leaving 8 bases between them. The germline gives CDR1 MNHEY, CDR2 SMNVEV (reference sequence). The CDR3 has 14 residues. CDR3 nucleotide sequence: TGTGCCAGCAGGACAGAAACCTATAATTCACCCCTCCACTTT. This codes for CASRTETYNSPLHF.

J is TRBJ1-4 and V is TRBV28, with D possibly TRBD1 on 5 matching bases. Germline CDR1 reads MDHEN; CDR2 reads SYDVKM. V dropped 6 bases and J dropped 8 bases, with 16 bases sitting between them. CDR3 length: 14 amino acids. The CDR3 nucleotides read TGTGCCAGCAGGGGGTCCGTCAGGGAAGAAAAACTGTTTTTT. This encodes CASRGSVREEKLFF.

The rearrangement joins TRBV29-1 to TRBJ2-5; 12 bases agree with TRBD2. Germline V gene data show CDR1 as SQVTM and CDR2 as ANQGSEA. With 6 bases clipped from V and 2 bases from J, the junction kept 7 bases outside the gene matches. The CDR3 has 15 residues. This CDR3 is CSVSRLAGVQETQYF. Written as DNA, the CDR3 is TGCAGCGTCTCCAGACTAGCGGGGGTTCAAGAGACCCAGTACTTC.

This clone showed up just once. The genes are TRBV5-1 and TRBJ1-5; D may be TRBD1 (6 bases). Trimming cost V 4 bases and J 8 bases, with 16 bases left between them. Germline CDR1 SGHRS, CDR2 YFSETQ. The CDR3 spans 14 residues. CDR3 coding DNA: TGCGCCAGCAGCGTGACAGGTGGGCAGGAGCCCCAGCATTTT. Its translation: CASSVTGGQEPQHF. The variable domain in full, completed from reference TRBV5-1 and TRBJ1-5, reads KAGVTQTPRYLIKTRGQQVTLSCSPISGHRSVSWYQQTPGQGLQFLFEYFSETQRNKGNFPGRFSGRQFSNSRSEMNVSTLELGDSALYLCASSVTGGQEPQHFGDGTRLSIL.

The V gene is TRBV14, the J gene TRBJ2-2; 9 bases are shared with TRBD1. This CDR3 contains 17 residues. With 1 base clipped from V and 3 bases from J, the junction kept 6 bases outside the gene matches. CDR1 and CDR2 from the germline V gene are SGHDN and FVKESK. CDR3 loop: CASSQVRDRVYTGELFF. DNA for the CDR3: TGTGCCAGCAGCCAAGTCCGGGACAGGGTGTACACCGGGGAGCTGTTTTTT.

This clone has only a few counts. This chain joins TRBV6-5 and TRBJ1-2, with D possibly TRBD1 on 5 matching bases. With 7 bases removed from V and 4 bases from J, the gap between germline ends came to 13 bases. The CDR3 runs to 13 residues. Germline V gene sequence: CDR1 MNHEY, CDR2 SVGAGI. The CDR3 protein is CASTAGAGYGYTF. CDR3 sequence (DNA): TGTGCCAGCACCGCTGGGGCAGGCTATGGCTACACCTTC.

In its sample, this clone was seen once. The chain carries TRBV15 and TRBJ2-7; 10 bases match TRBD1. Germline values: CDR1 LNHNV, CDR2 YYDKDF (reference sequence). This CDR3 is built from 17 residues. V gave up 0 bases and J gave up 2 bases; unmatched junction bases: 7. CDR3 DNA: TGTGCCACCAGCAGAGATCAGGGACAGGGGATAGCCTACGAGCAGTACTTC. Translating gives CATSRDQGQGIAYEQYF.

The rearrangement joins TRBV7-2 to TRBJ2-5; the D gene is possibly TRBD2 (6 bases). The germline gives CDR1 SGHTA, CDR2 FQGNSA. CDR3 length equals 15 residues. Trimming cost V 1 base and J 5 bases, with 14 bases left between them. The CDR3 protein is CASSLVSGLTETQYF. In DNA, the CDR3 is TGTGCCAGCAGCTTAGTGTCCGGACTAACCGAGACCCAGTACTTC.

The table lists this clone with a count of one. The genes are TRBV28 and TRBJ1-5, with 7 bases identical to TRBD1. CDR3 length: 15 residues. Germline trimming cut 4 bases from V and 9 bases from J; bases unmatched to any gene: 12. CDR1 is MDHEN, CDR2 SYDVKM, per germline. The chain's CDR3 is CASSSGTDIAGPQHF. The CDR3, as DNA: TGTGCCAGCAGTTCCGGGACAGATATAGCTGGGCCCCAGCATTTT.

J is TRBJ1-2 and V is TRBV18; D is uncertain. Per germline, CDR1 KGHSH and CDR2 LQKENI. The V end lost 2 bases, the J end lost 4 bases, and 11 bases lay between the germline ends. The CDR3 covers 14 residues. DNA for the CDR3: TGTGCCAGCTCACCAGGAGACTTTAGCTATGGCTACACCTTC. It is translated as CASSPGDFSYGYTF.

This clone was observed many times. The CDR3 sequence: CASSYEDGRNTEAFF. CDR3 DNA sequence: TGTGCCAGCAGTTATGAGGACGGGAGGAACACTGAAGCTTTCTTT. The chain combines TRBV7-2 with TRBJ1-1; D call uncertain. Germline V gene sequence: CDR1 SGHTA, CDR2 FQGNSA. The CDR3 runs to 15 residues. Trimming left V 6 bases short and J 1 base short, with 15 bases between.

The chain couples TRBV5-1 to TRBJ2-1; no reliable D call. The ends were cut back, 2 bases at V and 6 bases at J, with 6 bases in the middle. The CDR3 is 12 amino acids. CDR1 and CDR2 from the germline V gene are SGHRS and YFSETQ. The DNA of the CDR3 is TGCGCCAGCAGCTTTAACAGCAATGAGCAGTTCTTC. Translated: CASSFNSNEQFF.

This chain connects TRBV28 to TRBJ2-1, with TRBD2 identical over 8 bases. Germline CDR1 MDHEN, CDR2 SYDVKM. The CDR3 is 16 residues long. The J segment lost 5 bases and the V segment lost 6 bases, leaving 12 bases of the junction unmatched. This CDR3 reads CASSPFREGRDNEQFF. The CDR3 DNA sequence: TGTGCCAGCAGCCCATTTCGGGAGGGCCGGGACAATGAGCAGTTCTTC.

This clone was seen more than once but under ten times. This chain connects TRBV5-1 to TRBJ1-4; weak D call: TRBD1 (5 bases). The V end was cut by 0 bases, the J end by 8 bases, with 14 bases between. The germline CDR1 and CDR2 sequences are SGHRS and YFSETQ. The CDR3 extends over 15 amino acids. This chain's CDR3 is CASSLAVGQGEKLFF. The DNA for the CDR3 is TGCGCCAGCAGCTTGGCCGTGGGGCAGGGAGAAAAACTGTTTTTT.

The rearrangement links TRBV24-1 to TRBJ2-1; the D is unclear. V was trimmed by 4 bases and J by 8 bases, leaving 11 bases between them. Germline CDR1 KGHDR, CDR2 SFDVKD. CDR3 length: 13 amino acids. The CDR3 sequence: CATSDGSGYEQFF. The CDR3 DNA reads TGTGCCACCAGTGACGGCTCAGGATATGAGCAGTTCTTC.

The J gene is TRBJ2-1, the V gene TRBV5-1; no definite D call. This CDR3 region has 17 residues. Germline V gives CDR1 SGHRS, CDR2 YFSETQ. Trimming stripped 1 base from V and 0 bases from J, with 14 bases between. CDR3 protein: CASSLRPRQSSYNEQFF. The CDR3 DNA sequence: TGCGCCAGCAGCTTGAGACCCAGGCAGAGCTCCTACAATGAGCAGTTCTTC.

The CDR3 DNA reads as TGTGCCAGCAGTCCCCACGGAGGCACTGAAGCTTTCTTT. Its translation: CASSPHGGTEAFF. The V gene is TRBV27, the J gene TRBJ1-1; no reliable D call. The V and J ends lost 5 bases and 4 bases respectively, with 11 bases between them. This CDR3 has 13 residues. CDR1 and CDR2 (germline): MNHEY, SMNVEV (reference sequence).

The chain has TRBV3-1 (or the pseudogene TRBV3-2) and TRBJ1-1; D call uncertain. The ends were cut back, 0 bases at V and 1 base at J, with 21 bases in the middle. The CDR3 contains 19 residues. Germline CDR1 LGHDT, CDR2 YNNKEL (reference sequence). The CDR3 spells CASSQDRGEHSTRNTEAFF. CDR3 nucleotides: TGTGCCAGCAGCCAAGATCGTGGGGAACACTCCACCAGGAACACTGAAGCTTTCTTT.

V usage is TRBV9 and J usage is TRBJ1-5; the D gene is possibly TRBD1 (5 bases). V lost 4 bases, J lost 1 base, and 9 bases lay in between. The CDR3 spans 14 residues. The V gene's germline CDR1 is SGDLS and CDR2 YYNGEE. As DNA, the CDR3 is TGTGCCAGCAGCTTGGGGGGGAGCAATCAGCCCCAGCATTTT. This translates into CASSLGGSNQPQHF.

This chain joins TRBV6-5 and TRBJ2-7, with 8 bases fitting TRBD1. This CDR3 has 15 amino acids. CDR1 is MNHEY and CDR2 is SVGAGI in the germline V gene. V gave up 4 bases and J gave up 2 bases; unmatched junction bases: 7. The CDR3 DNA reads TGTGCCAGCAGTTCCCGACAGGGGACGACCTACGAGCAGTACTTC. It translates to CASSSRQGTTYEQYF.

This chain joins TRBV29-1 and TRBJ2-1, with 13 bases fitting TRBD2. The CDR3 has 16 residues. J gave up 6 bases and V 6 bases, and 11 bases lay outside the gene matches. CDR1 and CDR2 from the germline V gene are SQVTM and ANQGSEA. CDR3 bases: TGCAGCGTAACGAAAGGACTAGCGGGAGAGGGCAATGAGCAGTTCTTC. This encodes CSVTKGLAGEGNEQFF.

The genes are TRBV7-9 and TRBJ2-1; D perhaps matches TRBD2 (6 bases). V gave up 10 bases and J gave up 2 bases, with 21 bases separating them. The CDR3 runs to 16 residues. Germline V gives CDR1 SEHNR, CDR2 FQNEAQ (reference sequence). The CDR3 DNA follows: TGTGCCACCATTACTTCCCCGGGGGTAACCTACAATGAGCAGTTCTTC. Its protein is CATITSPGVTYNEQFF.

The chain links TRBV24-1 to TRBJ1-1; D may be TRBD1 (5 bases). V was trimmed by 4 bases and J by 2 bases, leaving 13 bases between them. The germline CDR1 and CDR2 sequences are KGHDR and SFDVKD. The CDR3 loop spans 15 amino acids. The CDR3 loop reads CATSDPNQGNTEAFF. The CDR3 DNA reads TGTGCCACCAGTGACCCCAACCAGGGAAACACTGAAGCTTTCTTT.

V gene TRBV27 combines with J gene TRBJ2-5; no clear D. The CDR3 covers 15 residues. Germline V gene sequence: CDR1 MNHEY, CDR2 SMNVEV (reference sequence). With 3 bases removed from V and 2 bases from J, the gap between germline ends came to 13 bases. The DNA of the CDR3 is TGTGCCAGCAGTTTTGCGTTGGGCAGTCAAGAGACCCAGTACTTC. Translation gives CASSFALGSQETQYF.

CDR3 in DNA: TGTGCCAGCAGCTCCTATCAGCCCCAGCATTTT. It translates to CASSSYQPQHF. The gene calls are TRBV28 and TRBJ1-5, with D unresolved. The V gene's germline CDR1 is MDHEN and CDR2 SYDVKM. The CDR3 consists of 11 residues. V lost 6 bases and J 5 bases, leaving 5 bases between the germline ends. The entire variable domain, with the rest obtained from reference TRBV28 and TRBJ1-5, is as follows: DVKVTQSSRYLVKRTGEKVFLECVQDMDHENMFWYRQDPGLGLRLIYFSYDVKMKEKGDIPEGYSVSREKKERFSLILESASTNQTSMYLCASSSYQPQHFGDGTRLSIL.

V gene TRBV21-1 combines with J gene TRBJ1-2. TRBV21-1 is assigned pseudogene status. The CDR3 contains 15 residues. CDR3 amino acids: CASTLGRKSNYGYTF. CDR3 bases: TGTGCCAGCACCCTTGGACGAAAATCTAACTATGGCTACACCTTC.